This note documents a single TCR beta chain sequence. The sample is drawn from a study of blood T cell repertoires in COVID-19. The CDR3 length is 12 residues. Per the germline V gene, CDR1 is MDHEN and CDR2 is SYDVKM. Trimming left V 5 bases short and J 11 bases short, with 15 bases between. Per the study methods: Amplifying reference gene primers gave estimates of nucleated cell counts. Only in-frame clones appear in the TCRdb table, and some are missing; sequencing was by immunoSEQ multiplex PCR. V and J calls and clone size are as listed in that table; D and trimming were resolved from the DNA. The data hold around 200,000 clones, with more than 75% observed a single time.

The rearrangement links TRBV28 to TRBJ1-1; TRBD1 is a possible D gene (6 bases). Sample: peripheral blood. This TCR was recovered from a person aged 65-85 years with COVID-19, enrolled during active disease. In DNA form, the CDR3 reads TGTGCCAGCAGTACAGGGCTCAAGCAGGCTTTCTTT. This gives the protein CASSTGLKQAFF. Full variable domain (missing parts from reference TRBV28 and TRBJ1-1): DVKVTQSSRYLVKRTGEKVFLECVQDMDHENMFWYRQDPGLGLRLIYFSYDVKMKEKGDIPEGYSVSREKKERFSLILESASTNQTSMYLCASSTGLKQAFFGQGTRLTVV.